The 32 T cell receptor beta chains below all came from one sample that was sequenced in a study of cytomegalovirus exposure and HLA in healthy donors. Vbeta (60) and Jbeta (13) primers were used in the PCR. Sequencing was performed with immunoSEQ multiplex PCR; in TCRdb, only in-frame clones are kept and a portion is missing. The sample carries 120,000 to 150,000 clones, around four fifths recorded once. What was sequenced was PBMCs. These receptors came from a male donor in good health and CMV-seronegative.

The chain carries TRBV6-1 and TRBJ1-2; unclear D gene. This CDR3 comprises 13 residues. The germline CDR1 and CDR2 sequences are MNHNS and SASEGT. Trimming removed 1 base from V and 5 bases from J, with 8 bases in between. The CDR3 is CASSEGRDYGYTF. The CDR3, as DNA: TGTGCCAGCAGTGAAGGTAGAGATTATGGCTACACCTTC.

The chain carries TRBV4-1 and TRBJ2-7; no reliable D call. Germline-derived CDR1 and CDR2 are MGHRA and YSYEKL. The CDR3 sequence is 16 residues long. V was trimmed by 0 bases and J by 0 bases, leaving 12 bases between them. The CDR3: CASSQEVDASSYEQYF. The CDR3 DNA follows: TGCGCCAGCAGCCAAGAGGTAGATGCAAGCTCCTACGAGCAGTACTTC.

Details on this clone: One end of the junction varies from germline; a read error may be responsible. This chain uses TRBV9 with TRBJ1-2; D unresolved. There are 14 residues in the CDR3. Germline CDR1 and CDR2: SGDLS and YYNGEE. The CDR3: CASSPPGSNYDYTF. The CDR3 coding sequence is TGTGCCAGCAGCCCCCCAGGTAGTAATTATGACTACACCTTC.

V usage is TRBV19 and J usage is TRBJ2-3, with TRBD1 identical over 7 bases. The V segment lost 6 bases and the J segment 6 bases; nucleotides outside the gene matches: 9. The CDR3 is 14 residues long. Germline values: CDR1 LNHDA, CDR2 SQIVND (reference sequence). CDR3 in amino acids: CASRKDREVDTQYF. CDR3 DNA: TGTGCCAGTAGGAAAGACAGGGAAGTGGATACGCAGTATTTT.

The J gene is TRBJ2-7, the V gene TRBV15; the match to TRBD1 covers 8 bases. Per the germline V gene, CDR1 is LNHNV and CDR2 is YYDKDF (reference sequence). The V gene end was trimmed by 5 bases and the J gene end by 1 base; junction bases not matched to a gene: 4. There are 14 residues in the CDR3. Here the CDR3 reads CATSAGQESYEQYF. The CDR3, as DNA: TGTGCCACCAGCGCGGGACAGGAATCCTACGAGCAGTACTTC.

This chain joins TRBV6-7 and TRBJ1-5; TRBD1 matches at 7 bases. TRBV6-7 has ORF status, its function being uncertain. This CDR3 contains 12 residues. V lost 9 bases, J lost 4 bases, and 3 bases stayed unmatched. CDR3 residues: CASPGGNQPQHF. The CDR3 bases are TGTGCCAGTCCAGGGGGTAATCAGCCCCAGCATTTT.

The CDR3 sequence: CASSRRILAGWMETQYF. CDR3 nucleotides: TGCGCCAGCAGCCGACGAATATTAGCGGGCTGGATGGAGACCCAGTACTTC. The chain recombines TRBV4-1 with TRBJ2-5, with 7 bases identical to TRBD2. The CDR3 is made up of 17 amino acids. CDR1 and CDR2 from the germline V gene are MGHRA and YSYEKL. V lost 4 bases and J lost 5; bases outside the gene matches: 16.

In nucleotides, the CDR3 is TGTGCCAGCAGTGGGGCCACGCGGGGGCCCTACAATGAGCAGTTCTTC. This encodes CASSGATRGPYNEQFF. The chain uses TRBV6-1 and TRBJ2-1; TRBD2 might be the D (7 bases). V lost 4 bases and J lost 2, with 15 bases in between. The CDR3 runs 16 residues. Germline V lookup: CDR1 MNHNS, CDR2 SASEGT.

The chain combines TRBV1 with TRBJ2-7; the D segment call TRBD1 is taken from the table without a DNA check. TRBV1 is given as a pseudogene. This CDR3 contains 18 residues. CDR3 loop: CTSSQGPTPGTGFYEQYF. CDR3 nucleotide sequence: TGCACCAGCAGCCAAGGTCCTACCCCCGGGACAGGTTTCTACGAGCAGTACTTC.

The genes are TRBV6-5 and TRBJ2-3; no clear D. The CDR3 totals 15 residues. The germline V gene has CDR1 MNHEY and CDR2 SVGAGI. Trimming shortened V by 1 base and J by 2 bases, and 10 bases separated the two germline ends. The CDR3 DNA reads as TGTGCCAGCAGTTACTTTCGCGGTTACACAGATACGCAGTATTTT. This codes for CASSYFRGYTDTQYF.

The chain recombines TRBV2 with TRBJ1-2, with a tentative D call TRBD1 (5 bases). Between the trimmed V and J ends, which lost 3 bases and 5 bases, there was a span of 13 bases. Per germline, CDR1 SNHLY and CDR2 FYNNEI. This CDR3 region has 14 residues. In nucleotides, the CDR3 is TGTGCCAGCAGTGACCCCAGGGCTGGGTATGGCTACACCTTC. Translated, it gives CASSDPRAGYGYTF.

The chain couples TRBV19 to TRBJ2-7; TRBD1 might be the D (6 bases). The CDR3 runs to 16 residues. Germline CDR1 and CDR2: LNHDA and SQIVND (reference sequence). V lost 7 bases, J lost 3 bases, and 22 bases lay in between. CDR3 nucleotide sequence: TGTGCCAGTACTCCCCGCCGGGACACACGAATCTACGAGCAGTACTTC. This sequence encodes CASTPRRDTRIYEQYF.

V gene TRBV27 combines with J gene TRBJ1-2, with D possibly TRBD1 on 5 matching bases. CDR3 size: 13 residues. Germline CDR1 reads MNHEY; CDR2 reads SMNVEV (reference sequence). Trimming took off 5 bases at V and 2 bases at J, with 9 bases between the two ends. The CDR3 loop reads CASSRGGNYGYTF. CDR3 DNA: TGTGCCAGCAGTCGGGGGGGAAACTATGGCTACACCTTC.

This clone was recorded once. This chain uses TRBV28 with TRBJ1-1; the D gene is possibly TRBD1 (6 bases). Trimming shortened V by 0 bases and J by 4 bases, and 15 bases separated the two germline ends. CDR1 is MDHEN and CDR2 is SYDVKM in the germline V gene. The CDR3 consists of 16 residues. This CDR3 is CASSLWAGVAITEAFF. In DNA form, the CDR3 reads TGTGCCAGCAGTTTATGGGCAGGGGTAGCAATCACTGAAGCTTTCTTT.

The chain is built from TRBV6-5 and TRBJ1-2; the D gene is possibly TRBD1 (6 bases). The CDR3 spans 12 residues. Per germline, CDR1 MNHEY and CDR2 SVGAGI. Trimming removed 4 bases from V and 6 bases from J, with 9 bases in between. The CDR3 region has the DNA TGTGCCAGCAGTTCCTCAGGGGATGGCTACACCTTC. As protein: CASSSSGDGYTF.

The V and J genes are TRBV11-2 and TRBJ2-5; 7 nucleotides match TRBD1. The DNA matches TRBJ2-7 better at its end, which makes the J call doubtful. CDR3 length: 16 residues. Germline lookup yields CDR1 SGHAT and CDR2 FQNNGV. As DNA, the CDR3 is TGTGCCAGCAGCTTACGGGCCGGACAGGTTCTATACGAGCAGTACTTC. It encodes CASSLRAGQVLYEQYF.

The J gene is TRBJ1-1, the V gene TRBV28, with D tentatively TRBD1 (5 bases). Germline-derived CDR1 and CDR2 are MDHEN and SYDVKM. Trimming left V 3 bases short and J 10 bases short, with 9 bases between. There are 11 residues in the CDR3. CDR3 amino acids: CASSFQGRAFF. The CDR3, as DNA: TGTGCCAGCAGTTTTCAGGGAAGAGCTTTCTTT.

This clone was detected once. The chain has TRBV25-1 and TRBJ2-1; 8 bases map to TRBD2. In germline, CDR1 is MGHDK, CDR2 SYGVNS. V lost 5 bases and J lost 6; bases outside the gene matches: 9. This CDR3 comprises 15 residues. The CDR3 loop reads CASSLLAGDSNEQFF. The CDR3 nucleotides read TGTGCCAGCAGTCTCCTAGCGGGCGATTCCAATGAGCAGTTCTTC.

This clone has a handful of counts. This rearrangement joins TRBV18 to TRBJ2-3; 8 nucleotides match TRBD1. The CDR3 consists of 14 residues. The junction had 1 base not matched to a gene; V was cut back by 4 bases and J by 1 base. CDR1 and CDR2 (germline): KGHSH, LQKENI. The CDR3 DNA is TGTGCCAGCTCACACAGGGGGGGCACAGATACGCAGTATTTT. It is translated as CASSHRGGTDTQYF.

The gene calls are TRBV29-1 and TRBJ1-2, with D hard to call. This CDR3 is 13 amino acids long. Germline V lookup: CDR1 SQVTM, CDR2 ANQGSEA. V lost 5 bases, J lost 3 bases, and 13 bases lay in between. The CDR3 DNA is TGCAGCGTTCCCCGTGGGGAGGACTATGGCTACACCTTC. As protein: CSVPRGEDYGYTF.

The rearrangement links TRBV5-1 to TRBJ1-1; no clear D. The CDR3 has 14 residues. Deletions cut 0 bases from V and 2 bases from J, with 8 bases between. Germline V gene sequence: CDR1 SGHRS, CDR2 YFSETQ. The CDR3 is CASSLEHQNTEAFF. The CDR3 region has the DNA TGCGCCAGCAGCTTGGAACACCAAAACACTGAAGCTTTCTTT.

A word on this clone: Other DNA sequences in the sample encode the same CDR3. The chain links TRBV19 to TRBJ1-5; TRBD1 matches at 10 bases. The junction had 3 bases not matched to a gene; V was cut back by 4 bases and J by 3 bases. The CDR3 covers 15 residues. Germline loops: CDR1 LNHDA, CDR2 SQIVND (reference sequence). The CDR3 here is CASSRDRGPNQPQHF. In DNA form, the CDR3 reads TGTGCCAGTAGTAGGGACAGGGGCCCCAATCAGCCCCAGCATTTT.

This chain links TRBV13 with TRBJ2-1; 7 nucleotides match TRBD2. Germline V gene sequence: CDR1 PRHDT, CDR2 FYEKMQ (reference sequence). This CDR3 is built from 17 residues. V gave up 8 bases and J gave up 8 bases; unmatched junction bases: 21. CDR3 sequence: CASHVLPAGVIIHEQFF. CDR3 coding DNA: TGTGCCAGCCACGTCCTTCCGGCGGGAGTAATCATTCATGAGCAGTTCTTC.

Details on this clone: Other DNA variants within this sample encode the same CDR3. V is TRBV9 and J is TRBJ2-2; TRBD2 might be the D (6 bases). Germline V gene lookup returns CDR1 SGDLS and CDR2 YYNGEE. V lost 2 bases to trimming and J lost 2 bases, with 7 bases between them. The CDR3 is 14 residues long. Here the CDR3 reads CASSVGGNTGELFF. DNA for the CDR3: TGTGCCAGCAGCGTCGGGGGTAACACCGGGGAGCTGTTTTTT.

This clone was counted only a few times. The chain carries TRBV6-1 and TRBJ1-1; weak D call: TRBD1 (6 bases). Germline loops: CDR1 MNHNS, CDR2 SASEGT. V dropped 0 bases and J dropped 6 bases, with 17 bases sitting between them. CDR3 length: 16 amino acids. The CDR3 reads CASSEAGGGGGAEAFF. The CDR3 nucleotides read TGTGCCAGCAGTGAAGCGGGAGGGGGTGGCGGGGCTGAAGCTTTCTTT.

The rearrangement uses TRBV4-1 and TRBJ1-2, with a tentative D call TRBD1 (6 bases). Germline CDR1 and CDR2: MGHRA and YSYEKL. Trimming pared 3 bases from V and 3 bases from J, leaving 17 bases between. The length of the CDR3 is 16 residues. The DNA of the CDR3 is TGCGCCAGCAGCCACGCGCCAGGGGCCCTCGACTATGGCTACACCTTC. It yields the protein CASSHAPGALDYGYTF.

The chain uses TRBV6-1 and TRBJ2-7, with 8 positions matching TRBD2. CDR3 length equals 14 residues. Germline CDR1 reads MNHNS; CDR2 reads SASEGT. After removal of 8 bases from V and 6 bases from J, the junction contained 12 bases not matched to a gene. CDR3 nucleotide sequence: TGTGCCAGCGCTGTTTTGCGGGAGGCTGGCGAGCAGTACTTC. Translation: CASAVLREAGEQYF.

The J gene is TRBJ1-1, the V gene TRBV7-9, with 7 bases aligning to TRBD1. With 5 bases clipped from V and 4 bases from J, the junction kept 7 bases outside the gene matches. The CDR3 is 14 residues long. From germline, CDR1 is SEHNR and CDR2 FQNEAQ (reference sequence). CDR3 sequence reads: CASSPDRDGTEAFF. DNA of the CDR3: TGTGCCAGCAGCCCCGACAGGGATGGCACTGAAGCTTTCTTT. Full variable domain (rest looked up from reference TRBV7-9 and TRBJ1-1): DTGVSQNPRHKITKRGQNVTFRCDPISEHNRLYWYRQTLGQGPEFLTYFQNEAQLEKSRLLSDRFSAERPKGSFSTLEIQRTEQGDSAMYLCASSPDRDGTEAFFGQGTRLTVV.

In this sample, this clone turned up a few times. J is TRBJ1-6 and V is TRBV30; 7 bases match TRBD1. V trimming: 5 bases; J trimming: 7 bases; junction bases outside the gene matches: 8. Germline assignment: CDR1 GTSNPN and CDR2 SVGIG (reference sequence). This CDR3 has 14 amino acids. CDR3 coding DNA: TGTGCCTGGTCGGACAGGCGGGGAAATTCACCCCTCCACTTT. Translation gives CAWSDRRGNSPLHF.

This chain uses TRBV7-6 with TRBJ2-1; possibly TRBD2 for D (6 bases). Germline CDR1 reads SGHVS; CDR2 reads FNYEAQ. V lost 1 base to trimming and J lost 8 bases, with 15 bases between them. CDR3 size: 15 residues. In DNA, the CDR3 is TGTGCCAGCAGCTTAGAGCGGGTGGGGGTGGATGAGCAGTTCTTC. Its protein is CASSLERVGVDEQFF.

The sample holds one count of this clone. CDR3 DNA: TGTGCCAGCAGTCCCGGGACAGCGAACGCCGTCCAAGAGACCCAGTACTTC. Residues: CASSPGTANAVQETQYF. The gene calls are TRBV9 and TRBJ2-5, with 7 bases identical to TRBD1. The CDR3 is 17 amino acids. Germline CDR1 SGDLS, CDR2 YYNGEE. V was clipped by 5 bases and J by 1 base; unmatched bases: 14.

V usage is TRBV7-2 and J usage is TRBJ2-3, with 10 bases matching TRBD2. The CDR3 runs to 16 residues. V lost 1 base, J lost 5 bases, and 6 bases stayed unmatched. Looked up from germline, CDR1 is SGHTA and CDR2 is FQGNSA. The CDR3 is CASSLVERGGLDTQYF. The CDR3 coding sequence is TGTGCCAGCAGCTTAGTTGAGCGGGGGGGCCTAGATACGCAGTATTTT.